The present T cell receptor (beta chain) was sequenced within a study of CD8+ T cells in alopecia areata. Study-level information: Treatment comprised oral tofacitinib, 5 to 10 mg twice daily, in treated patients. The duration of tofacitinib was 6 to 18 months, with 6 months off drug afterward.

Treatment reported: oral pan-JAK inhibitor, 5-10 mg twice daily. Obtained from alopecia areata patients were lesional scalp punch biopsies along with peripheral blood. cDNA prepared by RNA extraction and subsequent reverse transcription served as the template for sequencing. Assay: immunoSEQ multiplex PCR; the TCRdb copy retains only in-frame clones and omits some. Among fewer than 250,000 clones listed, 64% were seen once. This clone was picked up a small number of times. Germline V gives CDR1 SQVTM, CDR2 ANQGSEA. This CDR3 has 13 residues. Trimming pared 2 bases from V and 7 bases from J, leaving 14 bases between.

The TCR sequence derives from a human donor with alopecia areata. The genes are TRBV29-1 and TRBJ2-5; maybe TRBD1 (6 bases). The sequences come from CD4+ T cells sorted from blood, collected around week 49, from a patient treated with tofacitinib. CDR3 sequence: CSVERQGIGTQYF. CDR3 DNA sequence: TGCAGCGTTGAACGCCAGGGGATAGGGACCCAGTACTTC.